The 32 T cell receptor beta chains reported below all come from one sample, sequenced in a study of blood T cell repertoires in COVID-19. Sequencing was performed with immunoSEQ multiplex PCR; in TCRdb, only in-frame clones are kept and a portion is missing. The sample yields roughly 440,000 clones, 70% to 90% seen once. The specimen was peripheral blood. The receptors shown here come from a woman in her fifties or sixties with COVID-19, enrolled during active disease.

DNA for the CDR3: TGTGCCAGCAGTCCTCAAGCGGGGGGAATGGAGCAGTACTTC. It yields the protein CASSPQAGGMEQYF. The genes are TRBV27 and TRBJ2-7; 9 bases agree with TRBD2. CDR3 length equals 14 residues. J was trimmed by 7 bases and V by 5 bases; bases with no gene match: 9. Germline lookup yields CDR1 MNHEY and CDR2 SMNVEV (reference sequence).

The chain has TRBV19 and TRBJ1-2; D remains unclear. The CDR3 covers 13 residues. V dropped 7 bases and J dropped 1 base, with 10 bases sitting between them. Germline V gene data show CDR1 as LNHDA and CDR2 as SQIVND (reference sequence). The CDR3, as DNA: TGTGCCAGTACCCGGGAGTATAACTATGGCTACACCTTC. Protein sequence: CASTREYNYGYTF. Looking up the rest from reference TRBV19 and TRBJ1-2 gives the full variable domain: DGGITQSPKYLFRKEGQNVTLSCEQNLNHDAMYWYRQDPGQGLRLIYYSQIVNDFQKGDIAEGYSVSREKKESFPLTVTSAQKNPTAFYLCASTREYNYGYTFGSGTRLTVV.

This chain links TRBV5-4 with TRBJ2-3; 8 positions agree with TRBD1. This CDR3 has 15 amino acids. Per germline, CDR1 SGHNT and CDR2 YYREEE (reference sequence). V lost 0 bases to trimming and J lost 3 bases; unmatched junction nucleotides: 3. CDR3 DNA: TGTGCCAGCAGCTTGGATCAGGGGGCAACAGATACGCAGTATTTT. Protein sequence: CASSLDQGATDTQYF.

V and J are TRBV5-6 and TRBJ1-5; TRBD1 agrees at 9 bases. Germline V lookup: CDR1 SGHDT, CDR2 YYEEEE. V shed 0 bases and J 1 base; nucleotides not matched to a gene: 5. The CDR3 loop spans 17 amino acids. The DNA for the CDR3 is TGTGCCAGCAGCTTGGCCACGGGACAGGGAAGCAATCAGCCCCAGCATTTT. Protein sequence: CASSLATGQGSNQPQHF.

This sequence joins TRBV7-6 and TRBJ2-5, with D possibly matching TRBD1 (5 bases). V lost 5 bases, J lost 1 base, and 11 bases lay in between. CDR1 and CDR2 from the germline V gene are SGHVS and FNYEAQ. There are 14 residues in the CDR3. This chain's CDR3 is CASSRQGAQETQYF. The CDR3 DNA sequence: TGTGCCAGCAGCCGTCAGGGTGCCCAAGAGACCCAGTACTTC.

This clone has a single count. The V call is TRBV7-6, the J call TRBJ2-3; D gene uncertain. From germline, CDR1 is SGHVS and CDR2 FNYEAQ. With 1 base removed from V and 7 bases from J, the gap between germline ends came to 6 bases. The CDR3 is 12 residues long. Here the CDR3 DNA reads TGTGCCAGCAGCTTAGTGGGCTATACGCAGTATTTT. It translates to CASSLVGYTQYF.

The J gene is TRBJ1-3, the V gene TRBV9; D uncertain. Germline V gene sequence: CDR1 SGDLS, CDR2 YYNGEE. The ends were cut back, 4 bases at V and 1 base at J, with 9 bases in the middle. This CDR3 is 14 amino acids long. CDR3 protein: CASSPRRSGNTIYF. CDR3 nucleotides: TGTGCCAGCAGCCCCCGGAGATCTGGAAACACCATATATTTT.

The J gene is TRBJ2-7, the V gene TRBV15; TRBD2 is a possible D gene (6 bases). The CDR3 is made up of 14 amino acids. Germline V lookup: CDR1 LNHNV, CDR2 YYDKDF (reference sequence). Deletions cut 0 bases from V and 6 bases from J, with 12 bases between. The CDR3 DNA sequence: TGTGCCACCAGCAGAGATGGGGACTCAGTCGAGCAGTACTTC. Its translation: CATSRDGDSVEQYF.

CDR3 region: CASSATPEGTGELFF. CDR3 nucleotides: TGTGCCAGCAGCGCCACCCCTGAGGGCACCGGGGAGCTGTTTTTT. The chain is built from TRBV11-2 and TRBJ2-2; D is perhaps TRBD2 (5 bases). This CDR3 comprises 15 residues. Germline CDR1 reads SGHAT; CDR2 reads FQNNGV. Trimming removed 5 bases from V and 4 bases from J, with 14 bases in between.

Only one count was recorded for this clone. The chain carries TRBV7-9 and TRBJ1-5, with a weak D call TRBD1 (5 bases). CDR1 is SEHNR and CDR2 is FQNEAQ in the germline V gene (reference sequence). V dropped 5 bases and J dropped 5 bases, with 7 bases sitting between them. CDR3 length: 12 residues. The CDR3 loop is CASSPGDQPQHF. The CDR3 bases are TGTGCCAGCAGCCCGGGGGATCAGCCCCAGCATTTT.

The rearrangement joins TRBV5-1 to TRBJ2-7; 9 positions match TRBD2. CDR3 length equals 16 residues. The germline V gene has CDR1 SGHRS and CDR2 YFSETQ. J gave up 2 bases and V 1 base, and 7 bases lay outside the gene matches. The CDR3 here is CASSLFRRGGPYEQYF. The CDR3 region has the DNA TGCGCCAGCAGCTTGTTTCGGCGGGGGGGGCCCTACGAGCAGTACTTC.

The chain is built from TRBV5-1 and TRBJ1-6; D gene unclear. This CDR3 spans 16 amino acids. Germline CDR1 is SGHRS and CDR2 is YFSETQ. V lost 0 bases and J lost 8, with 15 bases in between. This CDR3 reads CASSLESGVKDSPLHF. In nucleotides, the CDR3 is TGCGCCAGCAGCTTGGAGTCCGGGGTGAAGGATTCACCCCTCCACTTT.

J is TRBJ2-3 and V is TRBV5-1; D is undetermined. This CDR3 has 13 residues. Trimming left V 6 bases short and J 1 base short, with 9 bases between. Germline values: CDR1 SGHRS, CDR2 YFSETQ. CDR3 sequence (DNA): TGCGCCAGCATTAGACAAGGCACAGATACGCAGTATTTT. Its protein product is CASIRQGTDTQYF.

The V and J genes are TRBV5-1 and TRBJ1-1; unclear D gene. Germline lookup yields CDR1 SGHRS and CDR2 YFSETQ. Deletions cut 4 bases from V and 3 bases from J, with 10 bases between. CDR3 length: 13 amino acids. In nucleotides, the CDR3 is TGCGCCAGCAGCCTTAAGCGGGACACTGAAGCTTTCTTT. The encoded protein is CASSLKRDTEAFF.

The chain links TRBV6-4 to TRBJ2-7, with 9 bases matching TRBD1. With V trimmed by 6 bases and J by 2 bases, 5 bases remained unmatched. The germline gives CDR1 MRHNA, CDR2 SNTAGT. This CDR3 has 14 amino acids. CDR3 nucleotide sequence: TGTGCCAGCAGGCCTCGGGACAGGGCCTACGAGCAGTACTTC. Protein product: CASRPRDRAYEQYF.

This clone was seen a few times. The J gene is TRBJ1-2, the V gene TRBV6-5, with 10 bases lining up with TRBD1. Germline V gene sequence: CDR1 MNHEY, CDR2 SVGAGI. The junction had 12 bases not matched to a gene; V was cut back by 6 bases and J by 8 bases. The CDR3 sequence is 15 residues long. The DNA for the CDR3 is TGTGCCAGCAGGACCCCGGGACAGGGGACCAAAGGCTACACCTTC. This gives the protein CASRTPGQGTKGYTF.

The rearrangement joins TRBV19 to TRBJ1-2; D is perhaps TRBD1 (5 bases). The CDR3 is 14 residues long. Germline V CDR1 and CDR2: LNHDA, SQIVND (reference sequence). V was cut by 4 bases and J by 8 bases, with 17 bases left in between. The CDR3 DNA follows: TGTGCCAGTAGTACCTTTCAGGGAGCGGGCGGCTACACCTTC. Its translation is CASSTFQGAGGYTF. The complete variable domain, with remaining parts taken from reference TRBV19 and TRBJ1-2, reads DGGITQSPKYLFRKEGQNVTLSCEQNLNHDAMYWYRQDPGQGLRLIYYSQIVNDFQKGDIAEGYSVSREKKESFPLTVTSAQKNPTAFYLCASSTFQGAGGYTFGSGTRLTVV.

The rearrangement uses TRBV11-2 and TRBJ1-1; D perhaps matches TRBD1 (6 bases). The CDR3 has 16 residues. Trimming shortened V by 1 base and J by 0 bases, and 12 bases separated the two germline ends. Germline loops: CDR1 SGHAT, CDR2 FQNNGV. CDR3 residues: CASSLAPRGMNTEAFF. Here the CDR3 DNA reads TGTGCCAGCAGCTTAGCCCCTAGGGGGATGAACACTGAAGCTTTCTTT.

The rearrangement links TRBV25-1 to TRBJ2-6; D possibly corresponds to TRBD1 (7 bases). Trimming removed 5 bases from V and 2 bases from J, with 13 bases in between. Germline CDR1 and CDR2: MGHDK and SYGVNS. This CDR3 comprises 16 residues. DNA for the CDR3: TGTGCCAGCAGTTTGCAGGGGGGCACTGGGGCCAACGTCCTGACTTTC. It encodes CASSLQGGTGANVLTF.

The chain couples TRBV24-1 to TRBJ2-3, with D possibly matching TRBD1 (7 bases). Germline values: CDR1 KGHDR, CDR2 SFDVKD. The length of the CDR3 is 15 residues. V was clipped by 0 bases and J by 6 bases, with 12 bases between them. The CDR3 nucleotides read TGTGCCACCAGTGATTTGCAGGGGGGCAGGGATACGCAGTATTTT. Its translation: CATSDLQGGRDTQYF.

The chain has TRBV7-3 and TRBJ2-2; D gene uncertain. Germline loops: CDR1 SGHTA, CDR2 FQGTGA. The CDR3 has 13 residues. Deletions cut 6 bases from V and 6 bases from J, with 11 bases between. This CDR3 is CASSFARAGELFF. The CDR3 bases are TGTGCCAGCAGTTTCGCCCGGGCCGGGGAGCTGTTTTTT. The full variable domain, its missing parts supplied by reference TRBV7-3 and TRBJ2-2, is GAGVSQTPSNKVTEKGKYVELRCDPISGHTALYWYRQSLGQGPEFLIYFQGTGAADDSGLPNDRFFAVRPEGSVSTLKIQRTERGDSAVYLCASSFARAGELFFGEGSRLTVL.

The rearrangement joins TRBV19 to TRBJ2-3, with 9 nucleotides matching TRBD2. The V and J ends lost 5 bases and 4 bases, in that order; junction bases with no gene match: 10. This CDR3 region has 16 residues. Germline CDR1 reads LNHDA; CDR2 reads SQIVND (reference sequence). In nucleotides, the CDR3 is TGTGCCAGTAGTCCCCAGGGACTAGCAAGGGCAGATACGCAGTATTTT. Translating it yields CASSPQGLARADTQYF.

The rearrangement links TRBV30 to TRBJ1-2, with D uncertain. Germline values: CDR1 GTSNPN, CDR2 SVGIG (reference sequence). V was pared by 8 bases and J by 6 bases, with 10 bases between. The CDR3 is 10 amino acids. The CDR3 nucleotides read TGTGCCCAGTCGTTCGATGGCTACACCTTC. This encodes CAQSFDGYTF.

This clone was counted between two and nine times. The chain is built from TRBV29-1 and TRBJ2-5, with 7 bases that match TRBD1. This CDR3 has 13 residues. V shed 6 bases, J shed 3 bases, and the junction held 7 bases outside the gene matches. CDR1 is SQVTM, CDR2 ANQGSEA, per germline. CDR3 DNA: TGCAGCGTCGCACAGGGGTCGGAAGAGACCCAGTACTTC. It yields the protein CSVAQGSEETQYF.

The gene calls are TRBV6-6 and TRBJ1-2; D might be TRBD1 (5 bases). The germline V gene encodes CDR1 MNHNY and CDR2 SVGAGI (reference sequence). This CDR3 is 13 amino acids long. V lost 6 bases and J lost 8, with 16 bases in between. The CDR3 DNA follows: TGTGCCAGCAGACCCGTTCAGGGCCACGGCTACACCTTC. Its translation: CASRPVQGHGYTF.

The chain employs TRBV11-2 and TRBJ1-2; D is ambiguous. V was trimmed by 1 base and J by 5 bases, leaving 5 bases between them. The CDR3 is 12 residues long. CDR1 is SGHAT and CDR2 is FQNNGV in the germline V gene. CDR3 residues: CASSLVHYGYTF. The CDR3 nucleotides are TGTGCCAGCAGCTTAGTCCATTATGGCTACACCTTC.

This clone was detected only a few times. Other DNA sequences of this sample code for an identical CDR3. The chain is built from TRBV5-4 and TRBJ2-7; a possible D gene is TRBD1 (5 bases). The V end lost 3 bases, the J end lost 3 bases, and 7 bases lay between the germline ends. The germline gives CDR1 SGHNT, CDR2 YYREEE (reference sequence). This CDR3 contains 12 residues. CDR3 loop: CASSSDSYEQYF. The CDR3 region has the DNA TGTGCCAGCAGCTCAGACAGCTACGAGCAGTACTTC.

The chain carries TRBV7-6 and TRBJ1-3; unclear D gene. CDR1 is SGHVS, CDR2 FNYEAQ, per germline. The ends were cut back, 0 bases at V and 0 bases at J, with 6 bases in the middle. The CDR3 covers 15 residues. The CDR3 sequence is CASSLAPYSGNTIYF. The CDR3 DNA is TGTGCCAGCAGCTTAGCGCCCTACTCTGGAAACACCATATATTTT.

This chain uses TRBV7-9 with TRBJ2-7, with 7 bases fitting TRBD2. After removal of 5 bases from V and 3 bases from J, the junction contained 7 bases not matched to a gene. The CDR3 is 14 amino acids. Germline V gene sequence: CDR1 SEHNR, CDR2 FQNEAQ (reference sequence). For the CDR3, the DNA is TGTGCCAGCAGCCCGGTGCCGGGGGGCTACGAGCAGTACTTC. Translating it yields CASSPVPGGYEQYF.

This chain uses TRBV6-5 with TRBJ2-1; 8 bases line up with TRBD1. CDR3 size: 14 residues. Trimming took 4 bases from V and 2 from J; bases not matched to a gene: 1. CDR1 and CDR2 (germline): MNHEY, SVGAGI. For the CDR3, the DNA is TGTGCCAGCAGTTCAGGGGGCACCTACAATGAGCAGTTCTTC. Its translation: CASSSGGTYNEQFF.

This clone was seen only once. This chain connects TRBV5-1 to TRBJ1-4; D is undetermined. The CDR3 consists of 14 residues. The V end lost 5 bases, the J end lost 3 bases, and 11 bases lay between the germline ends. In germline, CDR1 is SGHRS, CDR2 YFSETQ. The CDR3, as DNA: TGCGCCAGCAGTTCCGGGAGTCCTAATGAAAAACTGTTTTTT. It encodes CASSSGSPNEKLFF.

The chain uses TRBV19 and TRBJ2-1, with D tentatively TRBD2 (6 bases). Trimming removed 1 base from V and 9 bases from J, with 10 bases in between. The CDR3 has 13 residues. The germline gives CDR1 LNHDA, CDR2 SQIVND (reference sequence). The CDR3 loop is CASSIVGGSEQFF. As DNA, the CDR3 is TGTGCCAGTAGTATAGTGGGAGGAAGTGAGCAGTTCTTC.